Here is one T cell receptor (beta chain) with its context. This clonotype has ten or more counts. No cognate antigen has been identified for it. The junction departs from germline at one end; a sequencing error may be responsible. The data were obtained in a study of Graves' ophthalmopathy and Graves' hyperthyroidism (dated by TCRdb to 2017 to 2018). Regarding the research as a whole: Peripheral blood samples were taken at the time of initial diagnosis, before any treatment was given. TCR beta repertoire signatures were used to distinguish Graves' ophthalmopathy from Graves' hyperthyroidism and to predict progression to ophthalmopathy. In total, 135 blood samples were TCR-sequenced: some 43 ophthalmopathy, some 75 hyperthyroidism and some 17 hyperthyroidism-to-ophthalmopathy patients. A discovery set of 90 to 100 patients (43 ophthalmopathy, 60 or so stable hyperthyroidism) was enrolled to explore V-J signatures distinguishing ophthalmopathy from hyperthyroidism. The independent validation cohort included under 20 hyperthyroidism patients plus 17 patients who later progressed from hyperthyroidism to ophthalmopathy. In six or seven hyperthyroidism patients, the T-cell repertoires found in thyroid tissue were compared with those found in blood. Following sample collection, hyperthyroidism patients were given methimazole at a starting dose of 30 mg daily, and ophthalmopathy patients were given high-dose intravenous methylprednisolone. The 100 discovery patients were randomly split 7:3 into training and test sets.

Hyperthyroidism was defined as stable when no progression to ophthalmopathy occurred within 18 months of follow-up. Patients with hyperthyroidism were aged 18 to 65 years, had been newly diagnosed, and had a disease duration of less than 2 months. Anyone with other autoimmune diseases, uncontrolled infections, pregnancy or lactation was excluded from the study. Diagnosis was based on clinical symptoms, serum thyroxine, TRAb, thyroid ultrasound and orbital computed tomography. Using Ficoll-Paque density gradient centrifugation, PBMCs were isolated from about 9.4 ml of fresh peripheral blood. Total RNA was extracted with Trizol reagent and quality-checked on an Agilent 2100 Bioanalyzer. For repertoire sequencing, the TCR beta CDR3 regions were amplified from RNA transcripts. The first round was an RT-PCR using HTBI primers with the Qiagen OneStep RT-PCR kit, and this first round was followed by a second-round multiplex PCR, then size selection and purification. Libraries were sequenced on an Illumina HiSeq2000 using paired-end 100 bp reads. The source study handled its data this way. Reads were processed with SOAPnuke, discarding reads with adapters, uncalled bases, mean Phred below 15, or no exact constant-primer or identifier match. COPE v1.2.5 was used to merge high-quality paired reads. Unique nucleotide sequences were defined as clonotypes and aligned to IMGT TRB V, D and J references using MiTCR v1.1. Only V-J combinations with frequency above 0.0001 were analysed, covering approximately 99% of repertoires. A TCR clonal expansion and chaos score per V-J combination was defined as the ratio of F50 clonal expansion to chaos observed in the TCRdist matrix. Welch's t-statistics and random forest were used to reduce the features to 10 to 15 V-J combinations, which were then used as input to a naive Bayes classifier. The Morisita-Horn index was used to measure how similar the thyroid and blood repertoires were. Through fastp at Q25 and MiXCR, TCRdb rebuilt clones from the public reads, retaining in-frame beta chains. Here each entry gathers all rows of one CDR3 protein and keeps the most common genes and DNA. The V and J calls and clone size are TCRdb's, not the authors'. This sample has hundreds of thousands of distinct CDR3 sequences in its table, and about 24% of those were observed once. The ten biggest clones cover approximately 7% of the sample.

Overall results and qualifications from the work: Most of the expanded thyroid clonotypes with a frequency above 0.001 were also detected in blood, and it was suggested that the thyroid immune response may be reflected by blood repertoires. No statistical method was used to set the sample size in advance, and the investigators knew which group each participant was assigned to. In validation, the model predicted ophthalmopathy progression with over 60% sensitivity and less than 80% specificity; 12 predicted patients were CT-confirmed with GO in a median of approximately 6.5 months. Ophthalmopathy was separated from stable hyperthyroidism by the 13-signature model with roughly 90% sensitivity and about 81% specificity in cross-validation and with 80%/75% in the test set.

This receptor was obtained from a woman between 18 and 30 years old with stable Graves' hyperthyroidism. Some clones in this sample may be carry-over from other donors' samples. Donor details come from another sample of the same person, matched by shared clones. What was sequenced was peripheral blood.

Here the CDR3 is given as CASSLGQGETQYF. The DNA is TGTGCCAGCAGTTTAGGACAGGGAGAGACCCAGTACTTC. This receptor chain uses TRBV7-2 and TRBJ2-5; 8 central nucleotides agree with TRBD1. The CDR3 runs 13 amino acids, cysteine and phenylalanine included. The only DNA kept is the CDR3, 39 bases in frame from the first base. CDR1 SGHTA and CDR2 FQGNSA are derived from the germline V gene.